The text below deals with one TCR beta chain. The entry originates in a study of graft-versus-host responses after intestinal transplantation. Study-level information: Uniformly, recipients were administered anti-thymocyte globulin induction with subsequent tacrolimus and steroids for approximately three years.

Repertoires were generated with immunoSEQ multiplex PCR, while TCRdb's copy carries only in-frame clones and drops some. The table lists tens of thousands of clones, approximately 60% of them singletons. The CDR3 is 10 amino acids. V lost 6 bases to trimming and J lost 10 bases, with 9 bases between them. CDR1 is SEHNR and CDR2 is FQNEAQ in the germline V gene (reference sequence). The sample in question was alloreactive CD4+ T cells from a mixed lymphocyte reaction culture, obtained before intestinal transplant. The subset here: CFSE-low proliferating T cells sorted from roughly six-day pre-transplant mixed lymphocyte reaction (GvH or HvG direction). The source of this sequence is a human patient who received an intestinal transplant. The chain carries TRBV7-9 and TRBJ1-1; D is perhaps TRBD1 (5 bases). The CDR3 region is CASSGGLAFF. In DNA form, the CDR3 reads TGTGCCAGCAGTGGGGGGTTAGCTTTCTTT.